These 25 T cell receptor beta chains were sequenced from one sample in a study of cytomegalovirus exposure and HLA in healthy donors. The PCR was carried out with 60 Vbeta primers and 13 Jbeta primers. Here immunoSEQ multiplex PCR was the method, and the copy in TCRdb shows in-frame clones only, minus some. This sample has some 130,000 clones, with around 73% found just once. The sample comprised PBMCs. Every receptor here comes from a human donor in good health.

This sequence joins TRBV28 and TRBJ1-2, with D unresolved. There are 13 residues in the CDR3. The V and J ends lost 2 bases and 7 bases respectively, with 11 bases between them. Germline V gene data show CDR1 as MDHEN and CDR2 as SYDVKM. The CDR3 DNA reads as TGTGCCAGCAGTTTAATCCTCCGGTCTGGCTACACCTTC. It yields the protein CASSLILRSGYTF.

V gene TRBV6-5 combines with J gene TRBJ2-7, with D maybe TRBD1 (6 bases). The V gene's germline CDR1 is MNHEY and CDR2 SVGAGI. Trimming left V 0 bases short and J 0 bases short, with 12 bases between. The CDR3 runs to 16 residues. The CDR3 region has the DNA TGTGCCAGCAGTTACTCGGCGACAGGAAACTCCTACGAGCAGTACTTC. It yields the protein CASSYSATGNSYEQYF.

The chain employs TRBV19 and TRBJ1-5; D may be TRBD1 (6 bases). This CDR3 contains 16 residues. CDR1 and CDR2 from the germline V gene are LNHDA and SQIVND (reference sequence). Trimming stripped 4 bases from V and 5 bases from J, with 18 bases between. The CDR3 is CASSTPAGAGDQPQHF. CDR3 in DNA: TGTGCCAGTAGTACCCCGGCAGGGGCCGGGGATCAGCCCCAGCATTTT.

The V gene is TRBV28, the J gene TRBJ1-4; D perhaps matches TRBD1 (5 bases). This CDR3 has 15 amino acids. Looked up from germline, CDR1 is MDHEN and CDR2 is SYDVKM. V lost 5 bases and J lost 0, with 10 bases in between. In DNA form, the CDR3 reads TGTGCCAGCAGTGCTCAGGGTGCAACTAATGAAAAACTGTTTTTT. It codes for CASSAQGATNEKLFF.

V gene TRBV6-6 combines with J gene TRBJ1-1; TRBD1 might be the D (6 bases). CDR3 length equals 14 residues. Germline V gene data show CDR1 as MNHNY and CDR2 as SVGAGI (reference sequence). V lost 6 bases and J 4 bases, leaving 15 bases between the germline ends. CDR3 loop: CASRDQGKGTEAFF. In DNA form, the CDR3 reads TGTGCCAGCAGGGATCAGGGGAAAGGCACTGAAGCTTTCTTT.

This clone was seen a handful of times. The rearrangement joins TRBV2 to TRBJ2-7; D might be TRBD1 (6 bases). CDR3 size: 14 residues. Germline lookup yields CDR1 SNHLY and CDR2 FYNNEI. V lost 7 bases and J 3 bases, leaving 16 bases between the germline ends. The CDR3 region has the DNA TGTGCCAGCACTGGGACACTCCGGCACTACGAGCAGTACTTC. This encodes CASTGTLRHYEQYF.

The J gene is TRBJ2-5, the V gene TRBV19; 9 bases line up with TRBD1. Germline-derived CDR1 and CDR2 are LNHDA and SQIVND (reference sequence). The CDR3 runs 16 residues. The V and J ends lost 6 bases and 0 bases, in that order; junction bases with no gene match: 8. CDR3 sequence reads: CASRSGQGQYQETQYF. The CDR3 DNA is TGTGCCAGTAGGTCGGGACAGGGCCAGTACCAAGAGACCCAGTACTTC. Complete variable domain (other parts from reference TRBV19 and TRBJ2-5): DGGITQSPKYLFRKEGQNVTLSCEQNLNHDAMYWYRQDPGQGLRLIYYSQIVNDFQKGDIAEGYSVSREKKESFPLTVTSAQKNPTAFYLCASRSGQGQYQETQYFGPGTRLLVL.

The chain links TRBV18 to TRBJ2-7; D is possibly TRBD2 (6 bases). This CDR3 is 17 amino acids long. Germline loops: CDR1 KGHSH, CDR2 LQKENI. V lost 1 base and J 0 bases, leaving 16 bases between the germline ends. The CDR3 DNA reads TGTGCCAGCTCACCACAATCAGCGGGCCAAACCTCCTACGAGCAGTACTTC. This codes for CASSPQSAGQTSYEQYF.

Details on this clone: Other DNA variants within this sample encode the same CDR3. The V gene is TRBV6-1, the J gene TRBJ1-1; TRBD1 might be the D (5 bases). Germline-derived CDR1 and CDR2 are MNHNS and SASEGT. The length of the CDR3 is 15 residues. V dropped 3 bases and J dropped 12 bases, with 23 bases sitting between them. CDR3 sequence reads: CASSEALGTLSTTFF. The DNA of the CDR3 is TGTGCCAGCAGTGAGGCCCTTGGGACTCTTTCGACGACTTTCTTT.

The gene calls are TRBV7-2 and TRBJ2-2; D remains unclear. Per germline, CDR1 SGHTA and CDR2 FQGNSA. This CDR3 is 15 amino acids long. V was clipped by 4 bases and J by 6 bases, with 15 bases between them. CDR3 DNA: TGTGCCAGCAGCTCCTCCGGCGCCCGGGCCGGGGAGCTGTTTTTT. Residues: CASSSSGARAGELFF.

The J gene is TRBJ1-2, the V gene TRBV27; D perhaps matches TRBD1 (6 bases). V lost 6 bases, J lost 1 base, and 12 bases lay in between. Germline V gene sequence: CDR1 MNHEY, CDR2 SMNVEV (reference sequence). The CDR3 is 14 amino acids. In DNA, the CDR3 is TGTGCCAGCAGGCCCGGACAGAATAACTATGGCTACACCTTC. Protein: CASRPGQNNYGYTF.

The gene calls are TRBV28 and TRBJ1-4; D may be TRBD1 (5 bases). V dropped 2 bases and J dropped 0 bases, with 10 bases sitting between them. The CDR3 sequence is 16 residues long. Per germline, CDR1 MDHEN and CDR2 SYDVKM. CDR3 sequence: CASSLMGGATNEKLFF. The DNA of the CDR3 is TGTGCCAGCAGTTTAATGGGGGGAGCAACTAATGAAAAACTGTTTTTT.

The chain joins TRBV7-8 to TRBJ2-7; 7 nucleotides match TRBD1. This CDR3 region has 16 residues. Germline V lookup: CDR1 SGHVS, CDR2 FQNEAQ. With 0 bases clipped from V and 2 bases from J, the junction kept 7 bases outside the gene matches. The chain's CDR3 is CASSLALGQPPYEQYF. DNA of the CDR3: TGTGCCAGCAGCTTAGCGCTGGGACAGCCTCCCTACGAGCAGTACTTC.

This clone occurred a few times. CDR3 bases: TGTGCCAGCAGCTTTCCAGGGAGCAATCAGCCCCAGCATTTT. It encodes CASSFPGSNQPQHF. The chain couples TRBV27 to TRBJ1-5; D possibly corresponds to TRBD1 (5 bases). Germline CDR1 reads MNHEY; CDR2 reads SMNVEV (reference sequence). Trimming took 6 bases from V and 1 from J, leaving 10 bases between them. This CDR3 comprises 14 residues.

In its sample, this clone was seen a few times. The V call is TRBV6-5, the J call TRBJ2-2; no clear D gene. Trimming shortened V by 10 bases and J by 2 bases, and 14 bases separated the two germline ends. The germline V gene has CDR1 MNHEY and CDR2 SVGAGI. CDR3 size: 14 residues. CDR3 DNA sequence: TGTGCCACCGCTTTGGGCAGTAACACCGGGGAGCTGTTTTTT. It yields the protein CATALGSNTGELFF.

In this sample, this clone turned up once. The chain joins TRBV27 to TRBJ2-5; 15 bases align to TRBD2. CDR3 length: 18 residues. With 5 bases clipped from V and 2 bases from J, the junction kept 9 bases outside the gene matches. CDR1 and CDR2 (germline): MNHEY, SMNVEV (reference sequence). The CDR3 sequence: CASSRSGLAGGKQETQYF. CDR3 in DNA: TGTGCCAGCAGTCGATCCGGACTAGCGGGAGGGAAGCAAGAGACCCAGTACTTC.

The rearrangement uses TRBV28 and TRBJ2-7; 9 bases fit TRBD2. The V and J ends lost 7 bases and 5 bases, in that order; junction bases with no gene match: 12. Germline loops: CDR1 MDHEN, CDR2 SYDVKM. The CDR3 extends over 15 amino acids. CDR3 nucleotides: TGTGCCAGCACCCCCGGGACTAGCCAAAGGAACGAGCAGTACTTC. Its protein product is CASTPGTSQRNEQYF.

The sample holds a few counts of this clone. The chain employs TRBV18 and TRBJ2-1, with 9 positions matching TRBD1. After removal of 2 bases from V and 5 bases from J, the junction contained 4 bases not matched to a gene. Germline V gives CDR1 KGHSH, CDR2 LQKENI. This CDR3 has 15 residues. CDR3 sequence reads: CASSPMRTGDNEQFF. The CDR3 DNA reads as TGTGCCAGCTCACCAATGAGGACAGGGGACAATGAGCAGTTCTTC.

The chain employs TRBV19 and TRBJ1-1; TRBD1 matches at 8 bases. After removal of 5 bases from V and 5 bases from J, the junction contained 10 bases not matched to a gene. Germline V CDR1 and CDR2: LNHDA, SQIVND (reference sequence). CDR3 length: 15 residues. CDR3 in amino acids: CASSPSRGLRTEAFF. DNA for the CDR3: TGTGCCAGTAGTCCGAGCAGGGGGCTGAGGACTGAAGCTTTCTTT.

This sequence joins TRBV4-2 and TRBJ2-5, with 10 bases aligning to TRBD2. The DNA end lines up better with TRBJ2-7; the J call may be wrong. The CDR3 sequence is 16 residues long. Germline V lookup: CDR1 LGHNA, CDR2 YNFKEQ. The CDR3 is CASSQDTAGGAYEQYF. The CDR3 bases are TGTGCCAGCAGCCAGGATACAGCGGGAGGGGCCTACGAGCAGTACTTC.

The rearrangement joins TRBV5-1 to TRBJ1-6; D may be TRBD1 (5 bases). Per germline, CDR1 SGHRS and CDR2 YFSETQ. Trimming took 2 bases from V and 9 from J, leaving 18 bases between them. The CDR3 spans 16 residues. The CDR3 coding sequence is TGCGCCAGCAGCTTACTGACAGCCGGTATTGGTTCACCCCTCCACTTT. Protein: CASSLLTAGIGSPLHF.

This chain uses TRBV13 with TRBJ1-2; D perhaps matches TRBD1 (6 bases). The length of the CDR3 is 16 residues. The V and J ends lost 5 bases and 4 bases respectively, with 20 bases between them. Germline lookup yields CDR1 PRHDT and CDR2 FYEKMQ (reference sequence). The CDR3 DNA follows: TGTGCCAGCAGCCCAGGCCGGGACAATCGGTTCTATGGCTACACCTTC. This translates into CASSPGRDNRFYGYTF.

CDR3 residues: CTSSRRRVAGGRAKNIQYF. Written as DNA, the CDR3 is TGCACCAGCAGCCGACGGAGGGTAGCGGGGGGTCGAGCCAAAAACATTCAGTACTTC. The chain uses TRBV1 and TRBJ2-4; no check of the table's D call, TRBD2, against the DNA was made. TRBV1 is labeled a pseudogene. The CDR3 extends over 19 amino acids.

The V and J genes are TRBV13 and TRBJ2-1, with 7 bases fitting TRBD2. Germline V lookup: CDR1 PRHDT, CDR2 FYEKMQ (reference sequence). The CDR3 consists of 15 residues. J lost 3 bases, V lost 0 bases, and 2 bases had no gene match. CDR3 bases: TGTGCCAGCAGCTTAGGGCGGGGGAGCTACAATGAGCAGTTCTTC. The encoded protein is CASSLGRGSYNEQFF.

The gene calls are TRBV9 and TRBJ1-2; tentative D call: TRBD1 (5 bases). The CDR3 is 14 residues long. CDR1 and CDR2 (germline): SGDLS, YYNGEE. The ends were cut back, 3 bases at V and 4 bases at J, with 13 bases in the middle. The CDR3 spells CASSGRDLVYGYTF. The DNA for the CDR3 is TGTGCCAGCAGCGGGCGGGACCTCGTCTATGGCTACACCTTC.